The 7 T cell receptor beta chains below all came from one sample that was sequenced in a study of persistence of HIV-infected CD4 T cells. Cells were stimulated nonspecifically with anti-CD3/anti-CD28 magnetic beads. CD4+ T cells upregulating both CD40 ligand and CD69 were sorted as responding cells. Sequencing used immunoSEQ version 4 in survey mode. Profiled with immunoSEQ multiplex PCR; TCRdb holds only in-frame clones, not every one. The data show roughly 43,000 clones, approximately 93% seen once. These receptors are not linked to any known antigen. The specimen comprised CD4+ T cells sorted from PBMCs after approximately 19-hour stimulation, sampled from a patient who received antiretroviral therapy. The source of these receptors is an adult man with HIV who was CMV-seropositive.

The table lists this clone with a few counts. The gene calls are TRBV28 and TRBJ2-1, with D unclear. Deletions cut 1 base from V and 8 bases from J, with 21 bases between. Germline CDR1 reads MDHEN; CDR2 reads SYDVKM. The CDR3 totals 17 residues. The CDR3 protein is CASSLSGRAEGWDEQFF. As DNA, the CDR3 is TGTGCCAGCAGTTTATCCGGTCGGGCAGAAGGGTGGGATGAGCAGTTCTTC.

The rearrangement joins TRBV4-2 to TRBJ2-3, with D possibly being TRBD2 (5 bases). Trimming took 4 bases from V and 5 from J, leaving 22 bases between them. CDR3 size: 17 residues. CDR1 is LGHNA, CDR2 YNFKEQ, per germline. CDR3 protein: CASSPGGGLMGEDTQYF. The CDR3 DNA follows: TGTGCCAGCAGCCCCGGAGGCGGACTCATGGGAGAAGATACGCAGTATTTT.

The chain recombines TRBV5-1 with TRBJ2-2; D is uncertain. Trimming took off 1 base at V and 0 bases at J, with 4 bases between the two ends. The CDR3 contains 14 residues. Germline CDR1 is SGHRS and CDR2 is YFSETQ. CDR3 region: CASSLIANTGELFF. The CDR3 DNA follows: TGCGCCAGCAGCTTGATTGCGAACACCGGGGAGCTGTTTTTT.

The chain employs TRBV4-1 and TRBJ2-7; 10 nucleotides agree with TRBD2. Losses at the gene ends were 0 bases for V and 0 bases for J; bases not matched to a gene: 14. This CDR3 is built from 20 residues. Germline V lookup: CDR1 MGHRA, CDR2 YSYEKL. The CDR3 coding sequence is TGCGCCAGCAGCCAAGATAACCCCCTCACTAGCGGGAAATACTCCTACGAGCAGTACTTC. Translating gives CASSQDNPLTSGKYSYEQYF.

The rearrangement joins TRBV7-8 to TRBJ1-2, with 7 positions matching TRBD1. Germline lookup yields CDR1 SGHVS and CDR2 FQNEAQ. This CDR3 is built from 14 residues. The ends lost 5 bases at V and 8 bases at J; junction bases unmatched: 11. The chain's CDR3 is CASSLFGQGEGYTF. The CDR3 DNA is TGTGCCAGCAGCCTATTCGGGCAGGGGGAAGGCTACACCTTC.

The rearrangement uses TRBV6-5 and TRBJ1-5; D might be TRBD1 (6 bases). The CDR3 length is 15 residues. The germline CDR1 and CDR2 sequences are MNHEY and SVGAGI. V lost 0 bases and J lost 9, with 15 bases in between. The CDR3 loop reads CASSYSLQGVWPQHF. The DNA for the CDR3 is TGTGCCAGCAGTTACTCGTTACAGGGAGTTTGGCCCCAGCATTTT.

In its sample, this clone was seen once. The chain recombines TRBV19 with TRBJ2-7, with 9 positions matching TRBD2. The CDR3 has 14 residues. V was pared by 6 bases and J by 6 bases, with 9 bases of the junction left unmatched. Germline V gene sequence: CDR1 LNHDA, CDR2 SQIVND (reference sequence). CDR3 protein: CASRAGTSSGEQYF. Written as DNA, the CDR3 is TGTGCCAGTAGGGCCGGGACTAGCTCTGGCGAGCAGTACTTC.